This TCR beta chain was retrieved from a study of read filtering for tumor transcriptome and immune sequencing (dated by TCRdb to about 2020). In the study overall: The cohort had under 20 male and 15 or so female patients with a mean age of roughly 62 years, ranging from roughly 45 to 85. Whole-transcriptome libraries were prepared with the TruSeq RNA Access Library Prep Kit after DNase treatment. A main aim was a read-filtering strategy for immune repertoire data, specifically whether clonotypes supported by a single read should be removed. Using the same bone marrow samples, the study compared TCR repertoires obtained by targeted immune repertoire sequencing with those obtained by bulk whole-transcriptome sequencing. Per sample, about 3.5 to 10.27 million TCR-region mapped reads were obtained with IR-seq, compared with only about 80 to 1,300 with RNA-seq. Under revised international staging, about 8 patients fell into R-ISS I, some 15 into R-ISS II and over five into R-ISS III. What the research found in general, with its limitations: In IR-seq, approximately 82% of clonotypes but 3% to 4% of total reads were represented by single-read clonotypes, whereas in RNA-seq, around three quarters of clonotypes and almost 45% of reads were represented by single-read clonotypes. Rather than purified T cells, the sorted CD138-negative fraction was a mixed bone marrow immune population. Compared with RNA-seq, IR-seq captured clonotypes at much higher depth and more reliably, and a smaller IR-seq throughput was enough to identify most shared clonotypes. When single-read clonotypes were removed, the proportions of shared clonotypes in IR-seq and RNA-seq correlated more strongly.

Every patient had bone marrow sampled at the time of active disease. Bone marrow mononuclear cells were isolated by Ficoll-Hypaque density gradient centrifugation. Myeloma plasma cells were removed and CD138-negative cells were obtained by negative selection following labeling with CD138 magnetic microbeads on a MACS separator. Flow cytometry with CD138 antibodies on an Attune NxT was used to check how pure the isolated cells were. Total RNA was extracted using TRIzol reagent and was quantified on a NanoDrop spectrophotometer. Paired RNA-seq and IR-seq were performed on the CD138-negative bone marrow sample of each patient. By how much of the sample it makes up, this clonotype is large (0.1 to 1%). The antigen it binds to is not known. Per-base quality was not reported, and no clone a single base away is much larger than it. The cysteine opens and the phenylalanine closes a CDR3 of 13 amino acids. Left in the record is the CDR3 DNA by itself, 39 bases read in frame from the first base. For CDR1 and CDR2, the germline V gene lists SGHRS and YFSETQ. V and J are truncated by 5 bases and 3 bases respectively, leaving an intervening sequence of 11 bases.

TCR libraries were built from 400 ng RNA with the Immunoverse kit, using molecular barcoded adaptors covering alpha/delta and beta/gamma chains. The same RNA used for transcriptome sequencing was used for TCR library preparation. Sequencing of the TCR libraries was done on an Illumina HiSeq 4000 with 2 x 150 cycles. In the authors' own workflow: With MiXCR, TCR reads were aligned to human V, D, J and C references and assembled into CDR3 clonotypes, with quality filtering and error correction included. The tcR package in R was used to analyze clonotype counts and gene usage diversity. Raw mapping reads were checked after the RNA-seq reads had been mapped by STAR aligner version 2.5.3a onto the human GRCh37 genome. To test the effect of sequencing depth on detected clonotypes, IR-seq fastq files were randomly downsampled using Seqtk 1.3. TCRdb reprocessing: public reads trimmed at Q25 with fastp, clones called with MiXCR, in-frame beta chains kept. Every distinct CDR3 protein forms one entry, paired with its most common genes and DNA. Here the V and J calls rest on TCRdb's processing, not on the authors' analysis. Within this sample are 75,000 to 95,000 distinct CDR3 sequences, with 20% to 25% of them counted one time only. The top ten constitute about an eighth of the sample.

The clonotype originates from a donor at least 40 years old with multiple myeloma. The chain is assembled from TRBV5-1 and TRBJ1-1, and perhaps TRBD1 as D gene, on 6 matching bases. Sequenced: a population of CD138-negative cells sorted from bone marrow. What this sample's cell subset or site label stands for: bone marrow mononuclear cells depleted of CD138+ plasma/myeloma cells by negative magnetic selection. At the DNA level, the sequence is TGCGCCAGCAGAACTAGGGGGGACACTGAAGCTTTCTTT. This translates into CASRTRGDTEAFF.